Shown below are 29 T cell receptor beta chains from a single sample sequenced in a study of blood T cell repertoires in COVID-19. The method was immunoSEQ multiplex PCR; TCRdb's version includes in-frame clones alone and lacks a portion of them. The sample consists of about 170,000 clones, 65% to 85% of them appearing once. The sample comprised peripheral blood. All receptors derive from a man aged 70 or older with active or convalescent COVID-19.

Here the CDR3 reads CASSRSGTSGGDTQYF. The CDR3 bases are TGCGCCAGCAGCCGCTCCGGGACTAGCGGGGGTGATACGCAGTATTTT. The V and J genes are TRBV4-1 and TRBJ2-3; TRBD2 aligns across 14 bases. Trimming removed 4 bases from V and 6 bases from J; junction bases left unmatched: 6. The CDR3 has 16 amino acids. CDR1 is MGHRA and CDR2 is YSYEKL in the germline V gene.

V is TRBV6-5 and J is TRBJ2-3, with TRBD2 as a possible D gene (6 bases). CDR1 MNHEY and CDR2 SVGAGI come from the germline V gene. The CDR3 consists of 14 residues. Trimming pared 8 bases from V and 0 bases from J, leaving 12 bases between. The CDR3 DNA reads TGTGCCAGCGGGGGGTCAGCTAGCACAGATACGCAGTATTTT. This codes for CASGGSASTDTQYF.

This clone was seen only once. The chain has TRBV9 and TRBJ2-6; D perhaps matches TRBD1 (6 bases). The CDR3 loop spans 16 amino acids. The germline V and J ends were trimmed by 4 bases and 2 bases, with 13 bases remaining between them. Per the germline V gene, CDR1 is SGDLS and CDR2 is YYNGEE. CDR3 in DNA: TGTGCCAGCAGCATCCTGCCAGGGGCTGGGGCCAACGTCCTGACTTTC. Translated, it gives CASSILPGAGANVLTF.

The V and J genes are TRBV5-1 and TRBJ2-2, with D uncertain. The length of the CDR3 is 16 residues. The V gene's germline CDR1 is SGHRS and CDR2 YFSETQ. The V gene lost 0 bases and the J gene lost 1 base, with 10 bases spanning the gap. The CDR3 here is CASSLEPVMNTGELFF. The DNA of the CDR3 is TGCGCCAGCAGCTTGGAACCAGTGATGAACACCGGGGAGCTGTTTTTT.

The chain employs TRBV5-1 and TRBJ2-5; TRBD1 agrees at 10 bases. Germline V CDR1 and CDR2: SGHRS, YFSETQ. V lost 3 bases and J lost 5; bases outside the gene matches: 10. This CDR3 has 16 residues. The CDR3 here is CASSWRDRGLGETQYF. For the CDR3, the DNA is TGCGCCAGCAGCTGGCGGGACAGGGGATTAGGGGAGACCCAGTACTTC. Variable domain in full (rest from reference TRBV5-1 and TRBJ2-5): KAGVTQTPRYLIKTRGQQVTLSCSPISGHRSVSWYQQTPGQGLQFLFEYFSETQRNKGNFPGRFSGRQFSNSRSEMNVSTLELGDSALYLCASSWRDRGLGETQYFGPGTRLLVL.

This sequence joins TRBV5-8 and TRBJ1-2; D perhaps matches TRBD1 (6 bases). The CDR3 spans 18 residues. Trimming removed 0 bases from V and 3 bases from J, with 21 bases in between. The V gene's germline CDR1 is SGHTS and CDR2 YDEGEE. The CDR3 DNA reads as TGTGCCAGCAGCTTGGTTTGGCAGGGGACATTCCTGGACTATGGCTACACCTTC. It specifies CASSLVWQGTFLDYGYTF.

J is TRBJ1-1 and V is TRBV27, with 9 nucleotides matching TRBD1. Germline-derived CDR1 and CDR2 are MNHEY and SMNVEV (reference sequence). The J segment lost 6 bases and the V segment lost 8 bases, leaving 10 bases of the junction unmatched. The CDR3 totals 14 residues. The CDR3 loop reads CASSGNRGQAEAFF. The CDR3 coding sequence is TGTGCCAGCTCCGGTAACAGGGGGCAGGCTGAAGCTTTCTTT.

The chain uses TRBV6-6 and TRBJ1-1, with TRBD1 identical over 9 bases. Germline values: CDR1 MNHNY, CDR2 SVGAGI (reference sequence). The V and J ends lost 5 bases and 5 bases, in that order; junction bases with no gene match: 3. The CDR3 spans 13 residues. CDR3: CASSRDRVTEAFF. The DNA for the CDR3 is TGTGCCAGCAGTAGGGACAGGGTTACTGAAGCTTTCTTT.

In this sample, this clone turned up a few times. A read error may account for a junction end that differs from germline. J is TRBJ1-5 and V is TRBV29-1; 8 bases fit TRBD1. Germline assignment: CDR1 SQVTM and CDR2 ANQGSEA. The CDR3 has 16 residues. CDR3 sequence reads: CSVQDRGPYSNQPQHF. The CDR3 nucleotides are TGCAGCGTTCAAGACAGGGGTCCCTATAGCAATCAGCCCCAGCATTTT.

J is TRBJ1-5 and V is TRBV7-9; 8 bases are shared with TRBD1. After removal of 5 bases from V and 5 bases from J, the junction contained 14 bases not matched to a gene. This CDR3 is 17 amino acids long. The germline V gene encodes CDR1 SEHNR and CDR2 FQNEAQ (reference sequence). CDR3 loop: CASSAGRQGSWDQPQHF. The DNA for the CDR3 is TGTGCCAGCAGCGCCGGCCGACAGGGGTCATGGGATCAGCCCCAGCATTTT.

The chain links TRBV6-6 to TRBJ1-6; maybe TRBD1 (6 bases). This CDR3 region has 14 residues. Trimming removed 5 bases at V and 10 bases at J, with 15 bases between. Looked up from germline, CDR1 is MNHNY and CDR2 is SVGAGI (reference sequence). The DNA of the CDR3 is TGTGCCAGCAGTCGACAGGAAAAACCCTCACCCCTCCACTTT. Its protein is CASSRQEKPSPLHF.

This chain joins TRBV28 and TRBJ2-2; TRBD1 matches at 7 bases. The germline CDR1 and CDR2 sequences are MDHEN and SYDVKM. This CDR3 is 16 amino acids long. The V and J ends lost 6 bases and 1 base, in that order; junction bases with no gene match: 8. This chain's CDR3 is CASRLQTGLNTGELFF. The CDR3 DNA sequence: TGTGCCAGCAGACTACAGACAGGGCTGAACACCGGGGAGCTGTTTTTT.

The V and J genes are TRBV6-2 or TRBV6-3 and TRBJ1-1; TRBD1 agrees at 8 bases. V lost 2 bases to trimming and J lost 8 bases; unmatched junction nucleotides: 4. The length of the CDR3 is 13 residues. CDR1 is MNHEY and CDR2 is SVGEGT in the germline V gene. The CDR3 DNA reads as TGTGCCAGCAGTTACCCGGGACAGGTGGAAGCTTTCTTT. Encoded protein: CASSYPGQVEAFF.

The rearrangement joins TRBV6-2 or TRBV6-3 to TRBJ2-7; unclear D gene. This CDR3 is 13 amino acids long. The V gene lost 4 bases and the J gene lost 2 bases, with 9 bases spanning the gap. Germline-derived CDR1 and CDR2 are MNHEY and SVGEGT. The CDR3 sequence is CASSSRIPYEQYF. CDR3 nucleotide sequence: TGTGCCAGCAGTTCCAGGATCCCCTACGAGCAGTACTTC.

V usage is TRBV9 and J usage is TRBJ2-1; a possible D gene is TRBD1 (6 bases). This CDR3 spans 14 amino acids. Germline loops: CDR1 SGDLS, CDR2 YYNGEE. The germline V and J ends were trimmed by 0 bases and 6 bases, with 10 bases remaining between them. CDR3 region: CASSVGRTVNEQFF. As DNA, the CDR3 is TGTGCCAGCAGCGTAGGCCGGACAGTCAATGAGCAGTTCTTC. The variable domain in full, with the rest retrieved from reference TRBV9 and TRBJ2-1, is DSGVTQTPKHLITATGQRVTLRCSPRSGDLSVYWYQQSLDQGLQFLIQYYNGEERAKGNILERFSAQQFPDLHSELNLSSLELGDSALYFCASSVGRTVNEQFFGPGTRLTVL.

This clone has a handful of counts. This rearrangement joins TRBV18 to TRBJ1-1; TRBD1 matches 8 bases. Per germline, CDR1 KGHSH and CDR2 LQKENI. The CDR3 runs to 13 residues. The J segment lost 3 bases and the V segment lost 5 bases, leaving 2 bases of the junction unmatched. The CDR3 bases are TGTGCCAGCTCATCGGGACAGGACACTGAAGCTTTCTTT. Its translation is CASSSGQDTEAFF.

The chain links TRBV11-2 to TRBJ2-7; 11 positions agree with TRBD2. The CDR3 sequence is 16 residues long. Looked up from germline, CDR1 is SGHAT and CDR2 is FQNNGV. V shed 1 base, J shed 3 bases, and the junction held 5 bases outside the gene matches. CDR3 residues: CASSLVAGTSGYEQYF. In nucleotides, the CDR3 is TGTGCCAGCAGCTTAGTCGCGGGGACTAGCGGCTACGAGCAGTACTTC.

The chain uses TRBV2 and TRBJ2-1; 8 bases fit TRBD2. The V gene's germline CDR1 is SNHLY and CDR2 FYNNEI. With 5 bases clipped from V and 3 bases from J, the junction kept 9 bases outside the gene matches. The CDR3 runs to 16 residues. CDR3 amino acids: CASSFLTSGYYNEQFF. CDR3 in DNA: TGTGCCAGCAGTTTCCTCACTAGCGGTTACTACAATGAGCAGTTCTTC.

The CDR3 DNA reads as TGTGCCAGCAGCCAACGGGGCGGCGGGAGGAGCTCCTACGAGCAGTACTTC. Amino acid sequence: CASSQRGGGRSSYEQYF. The chain uses TRBV6-2 or TRBV6-3 and TRBJ2-7; 8 bases match TRBD2. Per germline, CDR1 MNHEY and CDR2 SVGEGT. CDR3 length: 17 amino acids. V shed 6 bases and J 0 bases; nucleotides not matched to a gene: 13.

The chain links TRBV5-1 to TRBJ2-5; 7 bases line up with TRBD1. V was pared by 4 bases and J by 4 bases, with 7 bases of the junction left unmatched. Germline V gene data show CDR1 as SGHRS and CDR2 as YFSETQ. The CDR3 length is 14 residues. CDR3 sequence: CASSLQGEGETQYF. CDR3 nucleotides: TGCGCCAGCAGCCTCCAGGGGGAAGGAGAGACCCAGTACTTC.

The V gene is TRBV6-2 or TRBV6-3, the J gene TRBJ1-1; tentative D call: TRBD1 (6 bases). The CDR3 sequence is 17 residues long. V shed 0 bases and J shed 5 bases, with 19 bases lying between them. Germline-derived CDR1 and CDR2 are MNHEY and SVGEGT. CDR3 nucleotides: TGTGCCAGCAGTTACTCTCGGCAGGGGATCCACTCAACTGAAGCTTTCTTT. Translation: CASSYSRQGIHSTEAFF.

The V gene is TRBV5-6, the J gene TRBJ2-5, with 13 bases fitting TRBD2. CDR1 SGHDT and CDR2 YYEEEE come from the germline V gene. The CDR3 is 16 amino acids. V shed 3 bases, J shed 4 bases, and the junction held 6 bases outside the gene matches. The CDR3 protein is CASSSRTSGGLETQYF. As DNA, the CDR3 is TGTGCCAGCAGCTCCCGGACTAGCGGGGGTTTAGAGACCCAGTACTTC.

This sequence joins TRBV12-3 or TRBV12-4 and TRBJ1-4; 7 nucleotides line up with TRBD1. V lost 5 bases, J lost 7 bases, and 4 bases stayed unmatched. The CDR3 consists of 13 residues. CDR3 in DNA: TGTGCCAGCAGTCCCTGGGACAGTGAAAAACTGTTTTTT. Translated: CASSPWDSEKLFF.

The rearrangement links TRBV10-3 to TRBJ1-1; 7 bases line up with TRBD1. This CDR3 spans 13 amino acids. The germline V gene encodes CDR1 ENHRY and CDR2 SYGVKD. The junction had 9 bases not matched to a gene; V was cut back by 8 bases and J by 6 bases. CDR3 DNA: TGTGCCATCGGCAGGACAGGCGTCCCTGAAGCTTTCTTT. Its translation: CAIGRTGVPEAFF.

The V call is TRBV28, the J call TRBJ2-1; tentatively, D is TRBD2 (5 bases). Trimming took 3 bases from V and 13 from J, leaving 19 bases between them. Germline CDR1 is MDHEN and CDR2 is SYDVKM. This CDR3 spans 14 amino acids. In DNA form, the CDR3 reads TGTGCCAGCAGTTTTGAGGGTGCCGGGGTCCCCCAGTTCTTC. Its protein product is CASSFEGAGVPQFF.

The V and J genes are TRBV7-2 and TRBJ2-7; 7 positions match TRBD1. The junction had 5 bases not matched to a gene; V was cut back by 6 bases and J by 3 bases. Germline assignment: CDR1 SGHTA and CDR2 FQGNSA. The CDR3 runs to 13 residues. The CDR3 sequence is CASRLGQVYEQYF. CDR3 nucleotide sequence: TGTGCCAGCAGGCTTGGACAGGTCTACGAGCAGTACTTC.

The chain employs TRBV19 and TRBJ1-4, with a tentative D call TRBD1 (5 bases). Germline CDR1 is LNHDA and CDR2 is SQIVND (reference sequence). The CDR3 has 14 amino acids. Between the trimmed V and J ends, which lost 4 bases and 4 bases, there was a span of 10 bases. Here the CDR3 reads CASSRQTFNEKLFF. CDR3 nucleotide sequence: TGTGCCAGTAGTAGACAGACCTTTAATGAAAAACTGTTTTTT. Complete variable domain (other parts from reference TRBV19 and TRBJ1-4): DGGITQSPKYLFRKEGQNVTLSCEQNLNHDAMYWYRQDPGQGLRLIYYSQIVNDFQKGDIAEGYSVSREKKESFPLTVTSAQKNPTAFYLCASSRQTFNEKLFFGSGTQLSVL.

The chain has TRBV7-9 and TRBJ2-5, with TRBD2 matching over 12 bases. The CDR3 has 16 residues. After removal of 1 base from V and 5 bases from J, the junction contained 5 bases not matched to a gene. CDR1 SEHNR and CDR2 FQNEAQ come from the germline V gene (reference sequence). The CDR3 here is CASSLGTSGEMETQYF. The CDR3 nucleotides read TGTGCCAGCAGCTTAGGGACTAGCGGGGAGATGGAGACCCAGTACTTC.

As for this clone: The same CDR3 also results from other DNA sequences found in this sample. The chain carries TRBV11-2 and TRBJ1-1, with D possibly TRBD1 on 5 matching bases. The CDR3 consists of 13 residues. The germline V and J ends were trimmed by 5 bases and 0 bases, with 7 bases remaining between them. Germline V gene lookup returns CDR1 SGHAT and CDR2 FQNNGV. The CDR3 DNA reads TGTGCCAGCAGCCTGGACATGAACACTGAAGCTTTCTTT. The encoded protein is CASSLDMNTEAFF.